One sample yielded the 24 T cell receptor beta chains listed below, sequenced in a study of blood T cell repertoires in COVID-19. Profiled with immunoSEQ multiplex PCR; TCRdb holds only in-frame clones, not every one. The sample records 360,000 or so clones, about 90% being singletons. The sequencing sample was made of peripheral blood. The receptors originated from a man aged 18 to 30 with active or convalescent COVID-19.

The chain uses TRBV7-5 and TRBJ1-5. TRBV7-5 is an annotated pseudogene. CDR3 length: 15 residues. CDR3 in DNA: TGTGCCAGAACCTATGGTCGGGGGGCGGGTCAGCCCCAGCATTTT. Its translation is CARTYGRGAGQPQHF.

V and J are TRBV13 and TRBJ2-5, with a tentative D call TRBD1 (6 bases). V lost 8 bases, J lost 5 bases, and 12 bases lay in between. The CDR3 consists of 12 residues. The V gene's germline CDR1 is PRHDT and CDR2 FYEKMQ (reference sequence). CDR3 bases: TGTGCCAGCTCAAAAAGGGGGGAGACCCAGTACTTC. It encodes CASSKRGETQYF.

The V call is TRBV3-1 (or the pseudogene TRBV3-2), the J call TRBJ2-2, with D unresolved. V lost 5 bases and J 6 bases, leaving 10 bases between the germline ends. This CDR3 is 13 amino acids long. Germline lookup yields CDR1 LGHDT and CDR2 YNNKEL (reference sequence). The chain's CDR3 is CASSAAPAGELFF. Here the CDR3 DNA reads TGTGCCAGCAGCGCCGCCCCGGCCGGGGAGCTGTTTTTT.

As DNA, the CDR3 is TGTGCCAGCAGCTTAGGGGCTAGCGGGGGGGCTGGAGATACGCAGTATTTT. As protein: CASSLGASGGAGDTQYF. V usage is TRBV7-9 and J usage is TRBJ2-3; 12 nucleotides line up with TRBD2. The CDR3 contains 17 residues. V lost 1 base to trimming and J lost 5 bases; unmatched junction nucleotides: 7. The V gene's germline CDR1 is SEHNR and CDR2 FQNEAQ (reference sequence).

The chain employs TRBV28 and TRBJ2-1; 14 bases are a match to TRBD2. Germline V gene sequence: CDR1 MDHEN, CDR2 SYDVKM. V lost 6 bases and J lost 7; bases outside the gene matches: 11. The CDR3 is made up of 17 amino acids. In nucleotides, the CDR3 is TGTGCCAGCAGACTTGGACTAGCGGGGGGAATTTTTAATGAGCAGTTCTTC. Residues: CASRLGLAGGIFNEQFF.

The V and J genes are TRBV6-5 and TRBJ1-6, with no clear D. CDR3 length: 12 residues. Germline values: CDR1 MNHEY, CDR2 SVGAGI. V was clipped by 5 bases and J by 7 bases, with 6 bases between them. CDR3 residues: CASSTPNSPLHF. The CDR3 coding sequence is TGTGCCAGCAGTACTCCAAATTCACCCCTCCACTTT.

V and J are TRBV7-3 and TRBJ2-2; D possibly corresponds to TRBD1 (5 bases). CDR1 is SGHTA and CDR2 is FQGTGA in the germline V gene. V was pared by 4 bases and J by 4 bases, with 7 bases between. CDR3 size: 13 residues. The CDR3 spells CASSWTSTGELFF. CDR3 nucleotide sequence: TGTGCCAGCAGCTGGACATCCACCGGGGAGCTGTTTTTT.

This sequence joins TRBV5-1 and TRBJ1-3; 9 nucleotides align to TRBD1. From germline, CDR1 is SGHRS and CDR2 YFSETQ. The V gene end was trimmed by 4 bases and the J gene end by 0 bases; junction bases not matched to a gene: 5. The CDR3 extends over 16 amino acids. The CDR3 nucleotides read TGCGCCAGCAGCCAGGGACAGGGATTCTCTGGAAACACCATATATTTT. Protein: CASSQGQGFSGNTIYF.

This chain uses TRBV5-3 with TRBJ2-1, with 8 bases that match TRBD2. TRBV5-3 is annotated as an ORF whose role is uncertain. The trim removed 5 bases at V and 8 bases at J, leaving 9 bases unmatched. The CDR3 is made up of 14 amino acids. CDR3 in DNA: TGTGCCAGAAGGCCCTCGGGGGGGCAGCATGAGCAGTTCTTC. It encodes CARRPSGGQHEQFF.

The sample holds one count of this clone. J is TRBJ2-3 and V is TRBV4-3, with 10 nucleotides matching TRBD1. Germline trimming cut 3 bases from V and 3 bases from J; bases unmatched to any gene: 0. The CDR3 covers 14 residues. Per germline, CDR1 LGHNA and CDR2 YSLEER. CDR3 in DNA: TGCGCCAGCAGCCAGGACAGGGGGACAGATACGCAGTATTTT. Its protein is CASSQDRGTDTQYF.

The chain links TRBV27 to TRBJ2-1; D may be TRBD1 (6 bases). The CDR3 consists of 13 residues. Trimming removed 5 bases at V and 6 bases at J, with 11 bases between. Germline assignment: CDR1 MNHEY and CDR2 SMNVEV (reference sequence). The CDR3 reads CASSPGAGNEQFF. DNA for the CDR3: TGTGCCAGCAGTCCAGGGGCCGGCAATGAGCAGTTCTTC.

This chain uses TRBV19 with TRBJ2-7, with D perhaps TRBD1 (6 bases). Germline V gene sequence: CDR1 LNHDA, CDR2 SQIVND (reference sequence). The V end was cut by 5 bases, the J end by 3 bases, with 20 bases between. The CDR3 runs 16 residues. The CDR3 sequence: CASSSSGGHKDYEQYF. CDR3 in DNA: TGTGCCAGTAGTTCTTCTGGGGGACATAAGGACTACGAGCAGTACTTC.

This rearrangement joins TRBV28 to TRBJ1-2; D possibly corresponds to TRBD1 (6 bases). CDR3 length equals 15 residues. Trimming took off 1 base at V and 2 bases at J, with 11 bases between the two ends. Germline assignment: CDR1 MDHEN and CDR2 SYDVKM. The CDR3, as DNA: TGTGCCAGCAGTTTATCTGGGCAGGGGAACTATGGCTACACCTTC. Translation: CASSLSGQGNYGYTF.

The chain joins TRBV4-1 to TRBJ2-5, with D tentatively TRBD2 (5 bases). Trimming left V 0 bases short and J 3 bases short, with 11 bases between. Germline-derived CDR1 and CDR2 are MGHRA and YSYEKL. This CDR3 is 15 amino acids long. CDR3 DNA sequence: TGCGCCAGCAGCCAAGAGAGGGTGGGAGAAGAGACCCAGTACTTC. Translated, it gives CASSQERVGEETQYF.

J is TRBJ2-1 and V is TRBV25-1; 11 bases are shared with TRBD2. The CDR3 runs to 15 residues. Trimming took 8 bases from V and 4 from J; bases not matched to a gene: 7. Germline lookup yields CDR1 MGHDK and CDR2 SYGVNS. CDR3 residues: CASDKASGGYNEQFF. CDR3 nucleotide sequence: TGTGCCAGCGATAAAGCTAGCGGGGGGTACAATGAGCAGTTCTTC.

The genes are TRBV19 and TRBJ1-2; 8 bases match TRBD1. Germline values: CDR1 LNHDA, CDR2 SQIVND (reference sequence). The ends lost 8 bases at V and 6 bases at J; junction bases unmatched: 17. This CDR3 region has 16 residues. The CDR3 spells CASEDTGTGYANGYTF. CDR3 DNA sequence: TGTGCCAGTGAAGATACCGGGACAGGTTATGCGAATGGCTACACCTTC.

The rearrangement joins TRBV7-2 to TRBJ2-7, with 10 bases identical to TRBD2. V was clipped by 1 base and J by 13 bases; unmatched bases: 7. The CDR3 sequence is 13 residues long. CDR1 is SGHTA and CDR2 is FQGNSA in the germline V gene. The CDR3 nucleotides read TGTGCCAGCAGCTTAGGGCTAGCGGGGGACCAATACTTC. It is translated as CASSLGLAGDQYF.

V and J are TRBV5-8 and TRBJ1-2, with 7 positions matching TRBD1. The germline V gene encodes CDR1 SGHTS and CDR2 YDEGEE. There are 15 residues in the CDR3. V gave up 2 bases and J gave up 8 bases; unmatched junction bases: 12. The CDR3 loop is CASSFPRTGSQGYTF. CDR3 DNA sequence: TGTGCCAGCAGCTTCCCTAGGACAGGTTCACAAGGCTACACCTTC.

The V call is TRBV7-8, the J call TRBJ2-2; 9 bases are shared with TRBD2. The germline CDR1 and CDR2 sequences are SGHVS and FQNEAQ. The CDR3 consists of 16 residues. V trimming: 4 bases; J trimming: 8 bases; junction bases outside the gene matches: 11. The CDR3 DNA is TGTGCCAGCAGCTCGATAGGAGCGGGAGGTTCTGGGGAGCTGTTTTTT. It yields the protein CASSSIGAGGSGELFF.

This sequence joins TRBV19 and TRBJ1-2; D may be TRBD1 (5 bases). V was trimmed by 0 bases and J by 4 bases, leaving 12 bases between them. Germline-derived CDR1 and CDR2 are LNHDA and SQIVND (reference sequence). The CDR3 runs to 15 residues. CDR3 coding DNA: TGTGCCAGTAGTATAGAAAGGCACAGGCCCTATGGCTACACCTTC. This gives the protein CASSIERHRPYGYTF.

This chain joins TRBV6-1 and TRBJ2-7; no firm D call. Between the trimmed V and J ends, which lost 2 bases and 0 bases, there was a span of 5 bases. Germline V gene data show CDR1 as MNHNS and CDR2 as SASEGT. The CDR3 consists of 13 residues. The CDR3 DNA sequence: TGTGCCAGCAGTGAAACAGACTCCTACGAGCAGTACTTC. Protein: CASSETDSYEQYF.

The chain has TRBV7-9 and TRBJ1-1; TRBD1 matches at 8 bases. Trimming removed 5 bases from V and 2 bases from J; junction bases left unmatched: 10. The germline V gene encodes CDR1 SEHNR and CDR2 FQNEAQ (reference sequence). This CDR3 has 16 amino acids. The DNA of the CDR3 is TGTGCCAGCAGCCCTTTGCAGGGGGCGTTAAACACTGAAGCTTTCTTT. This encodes CASSPLQGALNTEAFF.

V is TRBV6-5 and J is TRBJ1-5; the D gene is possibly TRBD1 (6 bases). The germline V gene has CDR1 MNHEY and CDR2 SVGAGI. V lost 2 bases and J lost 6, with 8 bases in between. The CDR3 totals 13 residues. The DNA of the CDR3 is TGTGCCAGCAGTTACACACAGGGTCAGCCCCAGCATTTT. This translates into CASSYTQGQPQHF.

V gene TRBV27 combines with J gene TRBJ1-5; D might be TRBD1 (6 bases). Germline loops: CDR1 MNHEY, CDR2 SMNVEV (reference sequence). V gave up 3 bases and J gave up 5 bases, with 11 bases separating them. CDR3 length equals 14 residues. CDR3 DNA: TGTGCCAGCAGTTTTCAACAGGGTGATCAGCCCCAGCATTTT. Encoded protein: CASSFQQGDQPQHF.